This T cell receptor (beta chain) was recovered during a study of blood T cell repertoires in COVID-19. Study background: Acute and convalescent COVID-19 specimens originated in the United States, Italy and Spain. T cells, B-cell-depleted T cells, or PBMCs supplied cDNA or gDNA.

The V segment lost 2 bases and the J segment 6 bases; nucleotides outside the gene matches: 6. The CDR3 totals 14 residues. The germline V gene encodes CDR1 SNHLY and CDR2 FYNNEI. In Seattle, patients joined the study during active infection and were tracked longitudinally. Original methodology: Estimation of nucleated cell counts was performed using reference gene primer amplification. The assay was immunoSEQ multiplex PCR, and TCRdb's table has in-frame clones only and misses some. V and J calls and clone size come straight from that table; D and trimming were deduced from the DNA. Of some 230,000 clones listed, 85% to 90% are singletons.

Material: peripheral blood. This chain links TRBV2 with TRBJ2-5; 7 bases are a match to TRBD1. This clonotype was sampled from a woman between 50 and 59 years old with COVID-19, enrolled during active disease. The CDR3 spells CASSERGLGKTQYF. Written as DNA, the CDR3 is TGTGCCAGCAGTGAAAGGGGGCTGGGGAAGACCCAGTACTTC. Full variable domain (rest looked up from reference TRBV2 and TRBJ2-5): EPEVTQTPSHQVTQMGQEVILRCVPISNHLYFYWYRQILGQKVEFLVSFYNNEISEKSEIFDDQFSVERPDGSNFTLKIRSTKLEDSAMYFCASSERGLGKTQYFGPGTRLLVL.